A selection of T cell receptor beta chains follows, all from one sample in a study of human versus mouse CDR3 diversity and MHC coevolution. The data were produced by immunoSEQ multiplex PCR, yet TCRdb's version contains in-frame clones alone and is incomplete. This sample has about 83,000 clones; around 90% occur once, and the top ten carry about 0.14%. Sequencing input: naive CD4+ T cells from blood. All receptors derive from a person between 25 and 69 years old in good health. CDR3s leave out the opening cysteine and the closing phenylalanine or tryptophan. Each record gives: D gene, J gene, V gene, CDR3 protein. A D gene is named only where the DNA matches it firmly.

- - TRBV18 ASSPRGTPYEQY
TRBD1 TRBJ2-3 TRBV25-1 ASSVGTGSTDTQY
- TRBJ1-4 TRBV5-1 ASSLAGLSEKLF
TRBD1 TRBJ1-1 TRBV10-3 AISRTGANTEAF
- TRBJ2-7 TRBV2 AKLQGYEQY
- TRBJ2-3 TRBV5-1 ASNGRELGTDTQY
- TRBJ1-5 TRBV21-1 ASSKPPGPSNQPQH
TRBD1 TRBJ1-2 TRBV5-5 ASSLRTGDHYGYT
- TRBJ1-1 TRBV5-1 ASSLSVGQQNTEAF
TRBD2 TRBJ2-3 TRBV18 ASSPLGTTSTDTQY
- TRBJ2-5 TRBV5-4 ASSLAAQETQY
TRBD1 TRBJ2-7 TRBV28 ASSLDGTGTYEQY
- TRBJ1-1 TRBV29-1 SVEPGNTEAF
- TRBJ2-1 TRBV9 ASTVTTGSYNEQF
- TRBJ1-4 TRBV2 ASTQGLREKLF
- TRBJ1-2 TRBV6-5 ASSRLGTFNYGYT
- TRBJ2-7 TRBV20-1 SANRAEQY
- TRBJ2-5 TRBV18 ASSPRLEETQY
- TRBJ2-7 TRBV30 AWSAPTGYEQY
TRBD1 TRBJ2-7 TRBV6-5 ASRPTGVYEQY
- TRBJ1-5 TRBV30 AWSVAGGSNQPQH
- TRBJ2-2 TRBV23-1 ASSQPTSFETGELF
TRBD2 TRBJ2-7 TRBV28 ASSTSGGAIYEQY
TRBD1 TRBJ2-1 TRBV30 AWSSGTGNNEQF
TRBD2 TRBJ2-1 TRBV7-9 ASSAFTSGYYNEQF
- TRBJ1-1 TRBV19 ASSMTGGFRNTEAF
TRBD2 TRBJ2-7 TRBV11-2 ASSLVATSGLSYEQY
TRBD1 TRBJ2-7 TRBV30 AWRGQGSSYEQY
- TRBJ1-2 TRBV9 ASSPRGWAADGYT
- TRBJ2-5 TRBV28 ASSLPGQQETQY
- TRBJ2-6 TRBV19 ASSIDRSSGANVLT
TRBD1 TRBJ2-7 TRBV27 ASSLGLATGGLFEQY
TRBD2 TRBJ2-3 TRBV19 ASSPISRGAFTDTQY
- TRBJ1-1 TRBV28 ASSLLSENTEAF
TRBD1 TRBJ2-1 TRBV5-1 ASSLDGPGGEQF
- TRBJ1-1 TRBV30 AWTGKSLNTEAF
TRBD1 TRBJ2-3 TRBV7-8 ASSPNGYRGIADTQY
TRBD1 TRBJ1-2 TRBV14 ASSRRTGDDYGYT
- TRBJ2-1 TRBV28 ASGRPSAGNEQF
- TRBJ1-6 TRBV14 ASSQETRRGVRSPLH
- TRBJ1-4 TRBV25-1 ASRITGNCREKLF
- TRBJ2-7 TRBV2 ASSDVTGLAYEQY
- TRBJ2-3 TRBV6-1 ASSEGRDTQY
- TRBJ2-7 TRBV5-1 ASSSNYEQY
- TRBJ1-1 TRBV18 ASSVAKGLLNEAF